The 28 T cell receptor beta chains below come from one sample, sequenced in a study of spatial heterogeneity in lung cancer. Stated time point: sample taken at primary tumor resection. These receptors have no identified antigens. Study-wide findings and caveats: Intratumoral expanded alpha and beta TCR counts were found to track tumor mutation counts.

One entry per CDR3 protein, called by TCRdb with MiXCR from the 5' RACE reads. The table records thousands of distinct CDR3 sequences, roughly 13% of them present only once. This sample comprised lung tumor tissue, obtained at surgery. The receptor set was obtained from a female donor with early-stage non-small cell lung cancer.

Of note for this clonotype: Little can be read into the size of this beta chain, an off-target read in a library designed for alpha chains. The chain links TRBV12-3 or TRBV12-4 to TRBJ1-1, with no clear D. The CDR3 has 14 amino acids. V lost 7 bases, J lost 11 bases, and 23 bases lay in between. CDR3 nucleotide sequence: TGTGCCAGCACCCCGGGTCCCCCAGATCCTTTGGCTTTCTTT. It codes for CASTPGPPDPLAFF.

This clonotype was picked up many times. Found in a library prepared for alpha chains, this beta chain is an off-target read, and its abundance has little meaning. V usage is TRBV20-1 and J usage is TRBJ2-1; TRBD1 aligns across 11 bases. Losses at the gene ends were 6 bases for V and 10 bases for J; bases not matched to a gene: 11. CDR3 length equals 14 residues. The germline V gene has CDR1 DFQATT and CDR2 SNEGSKA (reference sequence). The CDR3 spells CSARVRTGGGEQFF. DNA of the CDR3: TGCAGTGCCCGCGTGCGGACAGGGGGCGGGGAGCAGTTCTTC.

In regard to this clonotype: Little can be read into the size of this beta chain, an off-target read in a library designed for alpha chains. The chain carries TRBV3-1 and TRBJ1-5; D gene ambiguous. Per the germline V gene, CDR1 is LGHDT and CDR2 is YNNKEL (reference sequence). Trimming pared 1 base from V and 2 bases from J, leaving 3 bases between. The CDR3 is made up of 13 amino acids. The chain's CDR3 is CASSQAGNQPQHF. DNA of the CDR3: TGTGCCAGCAGCCAAGCCGGCAATCAGCCCCAGCATTTT.

By sample fraction, this clonotype is large. This beta chain lies outside the target of a library built for alpha chains; its clone size means little. As DNA, the CDR3 is TGCGCCAGCAGCCCCTCTGTTGAAAGATACGAGCAGTACTTC. Protein: CASSPSVERYEQYF. The chain carries TRBV5-1 and TRBJ2-7; D is ambiguous. The CDR3 runs to 14 residues. Germline V gene sequence: CDR1 SGHRS, CDR2 YFSETQ. V lost 4 bases, J lost 4 bases, and 15 bases lay in between.

Judged by abundance, this clonotype is medium-sized. The size of this beta chain means little, since it is a stray read in a library made for alpha chains. V and J are TRBV6-6 and TRBJ2-5; D unresolved. The germline V gene encodes CDR1 MNHNY and CDR2 SVGAGI (reference sequence). The CDR3 contains 12 residues. With 5 bases removed from V and 5 bases from J, the gap between germline ends came to 9 bases. CDR3 DNA sequence: TGTGCCAGCAGTCCCTTCGGGGAGACCCAGTACTTC. This translates into CASSPFGETQYF.

The sample holds many counts of this clonotype. This beta chain came through as a stray read in a library set up for alpha chains, and its size says little. The chain has TRBV7-9 and TRBJ2-3; TRBD2 matches 9 bases. There are 16 residues in the CDR3. Trimming took 5 bases from V and 4 from J; bases not matched to a gene: 10. The V gene's germline CDR1 is SEHNR and CDR2 FQNEAQ (reference sequence). CDR3 amino acids: CASSRLVAGASDTQYF. The CDR3 coding sequence is TGTGCCAGCAGCCGCCTCGTAGCGGGGGCTTCAGATACGCAGTATTTT.

This clonotype qualifies as medium-sized. This beta chain is an unintended read in a library built for alpha chains; its size means little. The chain has TRBV6-1 and TRBJ2-1, with 9 bases aligning to TRBD1. From germline, CDR1 is MNHNS and CDR2 SASEGT. CDR3 size: 17 residues. Trimming at V came to 7 bases and at J to 5 bases, leaving 15 bases not matched to a gene. The CDR3: CASIGGVVGTGNNEQFF. The CDR3 DNA follows: TGTGCCAGCATTGGAGGAGTCGTCGGGACAGGGAACAATGAGCAGTTCTTC.

By proportion, this clonotype is medium-sized (0.01 to 0.1%). This beta chain turned up in a library designed for alpha chains; as an off-target read, its abundance says little. The rearrangement links TRBV20-1 to TRBJ2-5, with D possibly being TRBD1 or TRBD2 (6 bases each). Trimming cost V 6 bases and J 5 bases, with 19 bases left between them. In germline, CDR1 is DFQATT, CDR2 SNEGSKA (reference sequence). This CDR3 is 14 amino acids long. DNA of the CDR3: TGCAGTGCCCAGATAGGGGGGAGGAGGGAGACCCAGTACTTC. This translates into CSAQIGGRRETQYF.

In the case of this clonotype: This beta chain was picked up by a library intended for alpha chains and is off target, so its count carries little meaning. CDR3 DNA sequence: TGTGCCAGCAGCTTAAGGGCAGGGCGTCCCAATCAGCCCCAGCATTTT. It specifies CASSLRAGRPNQPQHF. This chain links TRBV5-5 with TRBJ1-5, with a possible D match to TRBD1 (5 bases). The V gene lost 2 bases and the J gene lost 3 bases, with 15 bases spanning the gap. This CDR3 region has 16 residues. Germline CDR1 and CDR2: SGHKS and YYEKEE (reference sequence).

Comments on this clonotype: This beta chain came through as a stray read in a library set up for alpha chains, and its size says little. The V and J genes are TRBV12-5 and TRBJ2-7, with TRBD1 matching 8 bases. V dropped 7 bases and J dropped 1; count of bases not matched to a gene: 9. Germline V gene data show CDR1 as LGHNT and CDR2 as FRNRAP. This CDR3 region has 15 residues. The CDR3 sequence is CASAGAGTGSYEQYF. DNA for the CDR3: TGTGCTAGTGCCGGAGCCGGGACAGGTTCCTACGAGCAGTACTTC.

The table lists this clonotype with many counts. This beta chain is off target for a library built for alpha chains, so its abundance means little. The J gene is TRBJ2-7, the V gene TRBV2, with D unclear. Trimming removed 5 bases at V and 3 bases at J, with 8 bases between. The CDR3 is 12 amino acids. Germline V CDR1 and CDR2: SNHLY, FYNNEI. The CDR3 reads CASSPGIYEQYF. The CDR3 nucleotides read TGTGCCAGCAGTCCTGGGATCTACGAGCAGTACTTC.

This clonotype was seen ten or more times. This beta chain is off target for a library built for alpha chains, so its abundance means little. This chain joins TRBV30 and TRBJ1-1; D not certain. The CDR3 has 13 amino acids. Per the germline V gene, CDR1 is GTSNPN and CDR2 is SVGIG (reference sequence). Between the trimmed V and J ends, which lost 2 bases and 3 bases, there was a span of 10 bases. As DNA, the CDR3 is TGTGCCTGGAGTTTAGGTTGGGACACTGAAGCTTTCTTT. This sequence encodes CAWSLGWDTEAFF. Full variable domain (rest looked up from reference TRBV30 and TRBJ1-1): SQTIHQWPATLVQPVGSPLSLECTVEGTSNPNLYWYRQAAGRGLQLLFYSVGIGQISSEVPQNLSASRPQDRQFILSSKKLLLSDSGFYLCAWSLGWDTEAFFGQGTRLTVV.

This clonotype was detected ten times or more. The library was prepared for alpha chains; this beta chain is a stray read, so its frequency means little. V usage is TRBV10-3 and J usage is TRBJ2-3; 10 bases map to TRBD2. The junction had 8 bases not matched to a gene; V was cut back by 6 bases and J by 2 bases. From germline, CDR1 is ENHRY and CDR2 SYGVKD. CDR3 size: 16 residues. CDR3 region: CAIRQEAGGYTDTQYF. The CDR3 DNA is TGTGCCATCAGGCAAGAAGCGGGGGGGTACACAGATACGCAGTATTTT.

To note about this clonotype: This beta chain was picked up by a library intended for alpha chains and is off target, so its count carries little meaning. The chain has TRBV19 and TRBJ1-2; maybe TRBD1 (6 bases). The CDR3 runs 14 residues. V was shortened by 9 bases and J by 4 bases, with 18 bases between the two germline ends. Germline values: CDR1 LNHDA, CDR2 SQIVND (reference sequence). CDR3 loop: CASGEGVYFYGYTF. The CDR3 DNA sequence: TGTGCCAGCGGTGAGGGGGTATACTTCTATGGCTACACCTTC.

Sample share makes this clonotype medium-sized. This beta chain came through as a stray read in a library set up for alpha chains, and its size says little. This chain joins TRBV12-3 or TRBV12-4 and TRBJ2-3; 13 bases align to TRBD2. This CDR3 is 17 amino acids long. V shed 6 bases, J shed 2 bases, and the junction held 8 bases outside the gene matches. The CDR3 DNA reads as TGTGCCAGCAGAGGGACTAGCGGGGTAATCTACACAGATACGCAGTATTTT. It yields the protein CASRGTSGVIYTDTQYF.

In this sample, this clonotype is medium-sized. Since the library was made to target alpha chains, this beta chain is a stray read and its abundance is not meaningful. The chain joins TRBV7-9 to TRBJ1-4, with D hard to call. Trimming shortened V by 0 bases and J by 0 bases, and 8 bases separated the two germline ends. Germline V gene data show CDR1 as SEHNR and CDR2 as FQNEAQ (reference sequence). This CDR3 has 16 residues. CDR3 in amino acids: CASSLAWTPTNEKLFF. CDR3 coding DNA: TGTGCCAGCAGCTTAGCTTGGACGCCAACTAATGAAAAACTGTTTTTT.

In this sample, this clonotype turned up many times. With the library built for alpha chains, this beta chain is off target and its frequency is not meaningful. This chain joins TRBV7-2 and TRBJ2-7; TRBD1 is a possible D gene (6 bases). The CDR3 loop spans 15 amino acids. V was cut by 5 bases and J by 4 bases, with 18 bases left in between. Per germline, CDR1 SGHTA and CDR2 FQGNSA. The chain's CDR3 is CASSPGAAWGYEQYF. The DNA for the CDR3 is TGTGCCAGCAGCCCAGGGGCGGCCTGGGGTTACGAGCAGTACTTC.

Points on this clonotype: This beta chain was picked up by a library intended for alpha chains and is off target, so its count carries little meaning. The V call is TRBV13, the J call TRBJ2-1, with a weak D call TRBD1 (6 bases). The CDR3 length is 12 residues. Trimming pared 4 bases from V and 10 bases from J, leaving 11 bases between. Germline loops: CDR1 PRHDT, CDR2 FYEKMQ (reference sequence). CDR3 bases: TGTGCCAGCAGCTCCACAGGGAAGGAGCAGTTCTTC. This codes for CASSSTGKEQFF.

This clonotype was seen a single time. A library made for alpha chains picked up this beta chain off target, so its size means little. The chain is built from TRBV9 and TRBJ2-3, with D tentatively TRBD2 (6 bases). Trimming removed 4 bases at V and 2 bases at J, with 11 bases between. Germline V lookup: CDR1 SGDLS, CDR2 YYNGEE. The CDR3 has 14 residues. The CDR3 nucleotides read TGTGCCAGCAGCAACTGGGACTTCACAGATACGCAGTATTTT. Translated: CASSNWDFTDTQYF. Full variable domain (rest looked up from reference TRBV9 and TRBJ2-3): DSGVTQTPKHLITATGQRVTLRCSPRSGDLSVYWYQQSLDQGLQFLIQYYNGEERAKGNILERFSAQQFPDLHSELNLSSLELGDSALYFCASSNWDFTDTQYFGPGTRLTVL.

This clonotype occurred many times. Within a library made for alpha chains, this beta chain is off target, and its count is uninformative. The rearrangement uses TRBV12-3 or TRBV12-4 and TRBJ1-2; no reliable D call. CDR3 length: 12 amino acids. Trimming shortened V by 6 bases and J by 4 bases, and 9 bases separated the two germline ends. The CDR3 coding sequence is TGTGCCAGCAGGGACTCTGGCTATGGCTACACCTTC. This gives the protein CASRDSGYGYTF.

Regarding this clonotype: This beta chain slipped into a library made for alpha chains as a stray read, so its size is not meaningful. The V call is TRBV12-3 or TRBV12-4, the J call TRBJ1-1; 7 positions match TRBD1. V shed 5 bases, J shed 8 bases, and the junction held 11 bases outside the gene matches. The CDR3 totals 14 residues. The CDR3 region is CASSARQGGVEAFF. The CDR3 DNA follows: TGTGCCAGCAGTGCCAGACAGGGCGGAGTAGAAGCTTTCTTT.

Sample share makes this clonotype medium-sized (0.01 to 0.1%). Little can be read into the size of this beta chain, an off-target read in a library designed for alpha chains. This chain links TRBV2 with TRBJ2-1, with 8 bases matching TRBD2. The CDR3 covers 18 residues. Germline CDR1 reads SNHLY; CDR2 reads FYNNEI. J was trimmed by 2 bases and V by 5 bases; bases with no gene match: 14. The CDR3 DNA sequence: TGTGCCAGCAGTTACGGGACTAGTCGTACGGGGGCCTACAATGAGCAGTTCTTC. Residues: CASSYGTSRTGAYNEQFF. Full variable domain (missing parts from reference TRBV2 and TRBJ2-1): EPEVTQTPSHQVTQMGQEVILRCVPISNHLYFYWYRQILGQKVEFLVSFYNNEISEKSEIFDDQFSVERPDGSNFTLKIRSTKLEDSAMYFCASSYGTSRTGAYNEQFFGPGTRLTVL.

There are many counts of this clonotype. Little can be read into the size of this beta chain, an off-target read in a library designed for alpha chains. The rearrangement links TRBV20-1 to TRBJ2-7; D unresolved. The CDR3 totals 14 residues. V gave up 0 bases and J gave up 4 bases, with 13 bases separating them. Germline CDR1 and CDR2: DFQATT and SNEGSKA (reference sequence). The CDR3 loop reads CSARDPVATYEQYF. DNA for the CDR3: TGCAGTGCTAGAGATCCAGTGGCCACATACGAGCAGTACTTC.

By share of the sample, this clonotype is medium-sized. The library was built for alpha chains, so this beta chain is an off-target read and its size means little. V gene TRBV2 combines with J gene TRBJ2-3, with 10 bases lining up with TRBD2. This CDR3 comprises 15 residues. The trim removed 5 bases at V and 5 bases at J, leaving 7 bases unmatched. CDR1 is SNHLY and CDR2 is FYNNEI in the germline V gene. CDR3 in amino acids: CASSSTSGEKDTQYF. CDR3 in DNA: TGTGCCAGCAGTTCCACTAGCGGGGAAAAAGATACGCAGTATTTT.

By share of the sample, this clonotype is medium-sized. Because the library targeted alpha chains, this beta chain is an off-target read whose size means little. The chain combines TRBV7-2 with TRBJ1-5; the match to TRBD1 covers 7 bases. V was pared by 5 bases and J by 3 bases, with 7 bases of the junction left unmatched. CDR1 and CDR2 from the germline V gene are SGHTA and FQGNSA. There are 15 residues in the CDR3. The CDR3 DNA sequence: TGTGCCAGCAGCACAATTACAGGGGCCAATCAGCCCCAGCATTTT. Its translation: CASSTITGANQPQHF. Full variable domain (missing parts from reference TRBV7-2 and TRBJ1-5): GAGVSQSPSNKVTEKGKDVELRCDPISGHTALYWYRQSLGQGLEFLIYFQGNSAPDKSGLPSDRFSAERTGGSVSTLTIQRTQQEDSAVYLCASSTITGANQPQHFGDGTRLSIL.

This clonotype counts as medium-sized. This beta chain slipped into a library made for alpha chains as a stray read, so its size is not meaningful. This chain connects TRBV4-2 to TRBJ2-1; the D gene is possibly TRBD2 (5 bases). V was pared by 3 bases and J by 8 bases, with 17 bases between. The germline CDR1 and CDR2 sequences are LGHNA and YNFKEQ. The CDR3 spans 15 residues. The CDR3: CASSQDGLEWDEQFF. The CDR3 region has the DNA TGTGCCAGCAGCCAGGACGGACTTGAGTGGGATGAGCAGTTCTTC.

This clonotype appeared many times. This beta chain slipped into a library made for alpha chains as a stray read, so its size is not meaningful. The chain links TRBV7-9 to TRBJ1-1; D is uncertain. Germline CDR1 is SEHNR and CDR2 is FQNEAQ (reference sequence). V lost 5 bases, J lost 2 bases, and 9 bases lay in between. CDR3 length: 13 residues. CDR3 nucleotide sequence: TGTGCCAGCAGCCGAACGGATAACACTGAAGCTTTCTTT. Protein product: CASSRTDNTEAFF.

Notes on this clonotype: The size of this beta chain means little, since it is a stray read in a library made for alpha chains. This rearrangement joins TRBV28 to TRBJ2-1; D gene ambiguous. V was pared by 0 bases and J by 6 bases, with 3 bases between. The CDR3 totals 12 residues. Germline CDR1 and CDR2: MDHEN and SYDVKM. The CDR3 DNA reads as TGTGCCAGCAGTTTATGGGGCAATGAGCAGTTCTTC. Its protein product is CASSLWGNEQFF.